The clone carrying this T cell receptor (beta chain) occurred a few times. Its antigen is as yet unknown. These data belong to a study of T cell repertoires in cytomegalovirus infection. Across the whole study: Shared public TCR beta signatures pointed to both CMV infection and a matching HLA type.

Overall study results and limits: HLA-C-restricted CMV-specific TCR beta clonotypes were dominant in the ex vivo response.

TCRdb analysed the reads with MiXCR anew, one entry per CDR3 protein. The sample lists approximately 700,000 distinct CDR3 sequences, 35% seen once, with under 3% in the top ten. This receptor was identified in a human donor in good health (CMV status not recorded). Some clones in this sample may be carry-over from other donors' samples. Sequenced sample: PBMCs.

CDR3 sequence: CASTPPGRNTEAFF. CDR3 bases: TGTGCCAGCACCCCCCCGGGGCGGAACACTGAAGCTTTCTTT. This sequence joins TRBV11-1 and TRBJ1-1, with D possibly TRBD1 on 5 matching bases. This CDR3 is 14 amino acids long. CDR1 SGHAT and CDR2 FQDESV come from the germline V gene (reference sequence). V gave up 7 bases and J gave up 1 base, with 13 bases separating them.